The rows below give T cell receptor beta chains drawn from one sample of a study of shared clonotypes between healthy human individuals. This table comes from immunoSEQ multiplex PCR, and its TCRdb copy is limited to in-frame clones, with some not included. The sample lists some 1,400,000 clones, roughly 95% seen once, with roughly 1.2% in the top ten. Sequencing input: naive CD4+ T cells sorted from blood. These receptors were collected from a man aged 30-40 years in good health. Each CDR3 is given with its conserved first and last residue. D genes are given only for firm matches.

d_gene	j_gene	v_gene	CDR3aa	CDR3nt
-	TRBJ1-5	TRBV25-1	CASSEIGSNQPQHF	TGTGCCAGCAGTGAAATCGGTAGCAATCAGCCCCAGCATTTT
TRBD2	TRBJ2-3	TRBV27	CASRSGGTDTQYF	TGTGCCAGCAGATCGGGAGGGACAGATACGCAGTATTTT
-	TRBJ2-7	TRBV15	CATKGAAGSSYEQYF	TGTGCCACCAAAGGGGCCGCAGGTAGCTCCTACGAGCAGTACTTC
TRBD2	TRBJ2-1	TRBV19	CASTMGLYNEQFF	TGTGCCAGTACCATGGGACTATACAATGAGCAGTTCTTC
-	TRBJ2-4	TRBV27	CASSLGQGYIQYF	TGTGCCAGCAGTTTAGGGCAGGGTTACATTCAGTACTTC
TRBD2	TRBJ2-7	TRBV5-4	CASSLVSGSINEQYF	TGTGCCAGCAGCTTGGTTAGCGGGAGTATCAACGAGCAGTACTTC
-	TRBJ2-2	TRBV2	CASSPGSGELFF	TGTGCCAGCAGTCCGGGGTCCGGGGAGCTGTTTTTT
-	TRBJ1-1	TRBV18	CASSPGLVEAFF	TGTGCCAGCTCACCCGGCCTGGTTGAAGCTTTCTTT
-	TRBJ1-1	TRBV6-6	CASSPPGREAFF	TGTGCCAGCAGTCCACCGGGACGAGAAGCTTTCTTT
-	TRBJ2-1	TRBV9	CASSVGGNYNEQFF	TGTGCCAGCAGCGTAGGTGGGAACTACAATGAGCAGTTCTTC
TRBD1	TRBJ2-6	TRBV9	CASSPGQGLSGANVLTF	TGTGCCAGCAGCCCCGGACAGGGACTCTCTGGGGCCAACGTCCTGACTTTC
-	TRBJ1-1	TRBV5-1	CASSRQGMVQNTEAFF	TGCGCCAGCAGCCGGCAGGGGATGGTACAGAACACTGAAGCTTTCTTT
-	TRBJ2-7	TRBV19	CASSTLDKLSYEQYF	TGTGCCAGTAGTACCTTAGACAAATTGTCCTACGAGCAGTACTTC
-	TRBJ2-5	TRBV10-3	CAISRDQETQYF	TGTGCCATCAGCAGGGACCAAGAGACCCAGTACTTC
-	TRBJ2-7	TRBV6-1	CASSTVSAYEQYF	TGTGCCAGCAGCACTGTATCCGCCTACGAGCAGTACTTC
-	TRBJ2-3	TRBV5-8	CASSFSGVADTQYF	TGTGCCAGCAGCTTTTCGGGGGTCGCAGATACGCAGTATTTT
-	TRBJ1-5	TRBV5-5	CASSLVGRGQPQHF	TGTGCCAGCAGCTTGGTGGGCAGGGGCCAGCCCCAGCATTTT
TRBD1	TRBJ1-2	TRBV19	CASSPDRVFGYTF	TGTGCCAGTAGTCCAGACAGGGTGTTTGGCTACACCTTC
TRBD2	TRBJ2-3	TRBV5-1	CASSPGLAGTTDTQYF	TGCGCCAGCAGCCCGGGACTAGCGGGTACCACAGATACGCAGTATTTT
-	TRBJ2-1	TRBV7-7	CASSSRTGIEQFF	TGTGCCAGCAGCTCACGGACGGGTATAGAGCAGTTCTTC
-	TRBJ2-1	TRBV30	CAWLGRGPYNEQFF	TGTGCCTGGTTGGGGAGGGGGCCCTACAATGAGCAGTTCTTC
-	TRBJ2-3	TRBV7-3	CASSLTNQGGFTQYF	TGTGCCAGCAGCTTAACGAACCAGGGAGGTTTCACGCAGTATTTT
-	TRBJ2-5	TRBV10-2	CASSDYWATTRLGETQYF	TGCGCCAGCAGTGATTATTGGGCAACTACCCGCTTGGGAGAGACCCAGTACTTC